This T cell receptor beta chain comes out of a study of CXCR3-negative and CXCR3-positive naive CD8 T cells. Findings of the study overall: In naive cells, CXCR3-negative and CXCR3-positive subsets had similar TRBV-TRBJ usage; memory cells differed. CXCR3-negative naive cells had less hydrophobic TRB CDR3s than did CXCR3-positive naive cells.

UMI-labeled TRB cDNA libraries were prepared by 5' RACE. TCRdb re-called the 5' RACE reads; every CDR3 protein appears as one record, without DNA. Its table lists 40,000 to 55,000 distinct CDR3 sequences. CDR3 length: 14 amino acids. Turning to this clonotype: Its antigen is still unknown.

Sequencing was done on a sample of naive CXCR3- CD8+ T cells from blood. The subset denotes: CD45RO-CCR7+CD27+CD95- naive CD8+ T cells lacking CXCR3 (TNR3-). The V and J genes are TRBV12-3 or TRBV12-4 and TRBJ2-2; TCRdb's D gene call, TRBD1, goes unchecked for lack of DNA. The TCR sequence derives from a human donor in good health. Some clones in this sample may be carry-over from other donors' samples. The CDR3: CASSHGITTGELFF.